This TCR beta chain was identified in a study of regulatory T cells in long-lasting Graves disease. Arm-PCR with iRepertoire HTBI primers amplified the CDR3 regions for these TCR beta libraries. TCRdb used MiXCR to reprocess the multiplex PCR reads, holding one entry per CDR3 protein. The data contain around 400,000 distinct CDR3 sequences, roughly a sixth of them seen just once; the ten biggest clones take up 22%. Worth noting for this clonotype: The junction shows a germline mismatch at one end, possibly a read error.

This CDR3 is 15 amino acids long. Looked up from germline, CDR1 is MDHEN and CDR2 is SYDVKM. Time point denoted: newly diagnosed GD, antithyroid drugs for less than 3 months. PBMC-extracted RNA yielded the TCR library. The chain joins TRBV28 to TRBJ2-1; perhaps TRBD2 as D (6 bases). The receptor's source is a female donor with Graves disease. The sample here was peripheral blood mononuclear cells (PBMCs), taken at new diagnosis, from a patient treated with antithyroid drugs. As DNA, the CDR3 is TGTGCCACCCACCCCCGGGACTGGGTGTACAATGAGCAGTCCTTC. It encodes CATHPRDWVYNEQSF.